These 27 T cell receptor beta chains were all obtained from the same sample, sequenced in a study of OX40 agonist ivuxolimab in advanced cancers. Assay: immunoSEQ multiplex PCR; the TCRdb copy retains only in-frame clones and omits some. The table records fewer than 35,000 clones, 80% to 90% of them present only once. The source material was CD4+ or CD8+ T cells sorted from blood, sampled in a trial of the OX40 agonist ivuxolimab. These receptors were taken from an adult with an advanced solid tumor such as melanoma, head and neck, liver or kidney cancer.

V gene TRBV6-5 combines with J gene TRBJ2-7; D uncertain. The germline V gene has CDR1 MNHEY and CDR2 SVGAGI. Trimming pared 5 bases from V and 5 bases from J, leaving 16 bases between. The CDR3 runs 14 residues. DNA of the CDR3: TGTGCCAGCAGTCCACGGGTCATAGGGAACGAGCAGTACTTC. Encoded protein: CASSPRVIGNEQYF.

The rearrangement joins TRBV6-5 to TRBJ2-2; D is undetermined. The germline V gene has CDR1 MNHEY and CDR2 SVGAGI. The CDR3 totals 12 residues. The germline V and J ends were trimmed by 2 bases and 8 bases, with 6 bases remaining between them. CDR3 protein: CASSYRRGELFF. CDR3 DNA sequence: TGTGCCAGCAGTTACCGACGAGGGGAGCTGTTTTTT.

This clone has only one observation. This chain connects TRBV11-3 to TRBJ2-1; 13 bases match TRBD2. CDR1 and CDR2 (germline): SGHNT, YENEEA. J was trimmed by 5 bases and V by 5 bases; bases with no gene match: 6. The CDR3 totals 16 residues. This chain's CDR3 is CASSLPGLAGNNEQFF. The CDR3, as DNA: TGTGCCAGCAGCCTTCCGGGACTAGCGGGAAACAATGAGCAGTTCTTC.

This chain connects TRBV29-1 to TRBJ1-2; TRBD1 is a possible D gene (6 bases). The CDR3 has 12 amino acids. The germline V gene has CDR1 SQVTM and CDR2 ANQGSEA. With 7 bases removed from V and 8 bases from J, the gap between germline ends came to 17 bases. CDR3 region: CSALGQSRGYTF. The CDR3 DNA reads TGCAGCGCACTTGGACAGTCCCGCGGCTACACCTTC.

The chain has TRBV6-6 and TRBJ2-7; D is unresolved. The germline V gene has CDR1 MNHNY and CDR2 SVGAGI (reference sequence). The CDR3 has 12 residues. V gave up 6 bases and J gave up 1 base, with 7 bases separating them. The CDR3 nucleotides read TGTGCCAGCAGCACAGATTCCTACGAGCAGTACTTC. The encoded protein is CASSTDSYEQYF.

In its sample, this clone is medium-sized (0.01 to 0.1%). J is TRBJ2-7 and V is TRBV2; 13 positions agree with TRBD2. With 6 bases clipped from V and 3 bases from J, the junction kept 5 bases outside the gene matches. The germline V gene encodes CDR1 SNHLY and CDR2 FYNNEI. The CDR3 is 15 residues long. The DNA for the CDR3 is TGTGCCAGCAGGGAACTAGCGGGAGGGGTCTACGAGCAGTACTTC. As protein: CASRELAGGVYEQYF.

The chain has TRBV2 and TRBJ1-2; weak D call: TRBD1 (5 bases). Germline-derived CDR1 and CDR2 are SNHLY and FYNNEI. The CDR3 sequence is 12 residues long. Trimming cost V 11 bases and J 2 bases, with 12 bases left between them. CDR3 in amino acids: CALGHPNYGYTF. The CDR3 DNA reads TGTGCCCTAGGACACCCAAACTATGGCTACACCTTC.

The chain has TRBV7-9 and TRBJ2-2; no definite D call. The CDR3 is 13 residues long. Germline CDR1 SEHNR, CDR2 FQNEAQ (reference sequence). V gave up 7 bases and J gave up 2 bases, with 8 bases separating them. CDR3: CASNRINTGELFF. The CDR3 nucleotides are TGTGCCAGCAACCGTATAAACACCGGGGAGCTGTTTTTT.

The CDR3 DNA is TGCGCCAGCAGCCCGCGGACTAGCGGGGGGCCCAGGGATGAGCAGTTCTTC. Translation: CASSPRTSGGPRDEQFF. The rearrangement links TRBV5-1 to TRBJ2-1; 14 nucleotides align to TRBD2. V trimming: 4 bases; J trimming: 8 bases; junction bases outside the gene matches: 11. Germline CDR1 reads SGHRS; CDR2 reads YFSETQ. This CDR3 is built from 17 residues.

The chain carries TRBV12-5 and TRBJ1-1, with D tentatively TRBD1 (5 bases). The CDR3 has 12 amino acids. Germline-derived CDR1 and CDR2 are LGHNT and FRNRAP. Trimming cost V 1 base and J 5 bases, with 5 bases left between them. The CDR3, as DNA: TGTGCTAGTGGTTTGGGGGGGACTGAAGCTTTCTTT. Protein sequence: CASGLGGTEAFF. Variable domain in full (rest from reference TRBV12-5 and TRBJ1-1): DARVTQTPRHKVTEMGQEVTMRCQPILGHNTVFWYRQTMMQGLELLAYFRNRAPLDDSGMPKDRFSAEMPDATLATLKIQPSEPRDSAVYFCASGLGGTEAFFGQGTRLTVV.

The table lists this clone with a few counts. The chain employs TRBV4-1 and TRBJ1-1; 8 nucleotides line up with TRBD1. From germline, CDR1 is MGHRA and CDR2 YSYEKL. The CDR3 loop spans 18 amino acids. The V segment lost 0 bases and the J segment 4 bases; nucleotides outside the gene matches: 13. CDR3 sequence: CASSQEGVGTGWSTEAFF. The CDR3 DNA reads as TGCGCCAGCAGCCAAGAAGGAGTGGGGACAGGCTGGAGCACTGAAGCTTTCTTT.

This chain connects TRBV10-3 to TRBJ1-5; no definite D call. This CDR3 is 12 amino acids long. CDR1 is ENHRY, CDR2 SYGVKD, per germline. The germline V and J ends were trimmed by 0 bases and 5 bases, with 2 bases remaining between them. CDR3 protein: CAISESDQPQHF. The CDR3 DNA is TGTGCCATCAGTGAGTCTGATCAGCCCCAGCATTTT.

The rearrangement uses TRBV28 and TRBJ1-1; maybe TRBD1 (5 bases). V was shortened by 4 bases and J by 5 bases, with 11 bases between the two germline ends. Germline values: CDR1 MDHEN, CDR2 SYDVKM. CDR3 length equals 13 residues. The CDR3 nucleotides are TGTGCCAGCAGTTCACGGGGGTTTACTGAAGCTTTCTTT. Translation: CASSSRGFTEAFF.

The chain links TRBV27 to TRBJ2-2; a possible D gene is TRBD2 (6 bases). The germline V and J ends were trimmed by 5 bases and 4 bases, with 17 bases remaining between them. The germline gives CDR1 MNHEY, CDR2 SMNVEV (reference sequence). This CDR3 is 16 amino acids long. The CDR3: CASSGRDFQSTGELFF. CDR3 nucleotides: TGTGCCAGCAGTGGCCGGGACTTTCAGTCCACCGGGGAGCTGTTTTTT.

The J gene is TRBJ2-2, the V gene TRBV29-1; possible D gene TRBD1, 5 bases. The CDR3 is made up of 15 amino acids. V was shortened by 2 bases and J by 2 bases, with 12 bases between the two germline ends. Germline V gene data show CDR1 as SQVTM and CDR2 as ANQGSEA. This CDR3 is CSVEFIDSNTGELFF. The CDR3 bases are TGCAGCGTTGAATTTATCGACAGTAACACCGGGGAGCTGTTTTTT.

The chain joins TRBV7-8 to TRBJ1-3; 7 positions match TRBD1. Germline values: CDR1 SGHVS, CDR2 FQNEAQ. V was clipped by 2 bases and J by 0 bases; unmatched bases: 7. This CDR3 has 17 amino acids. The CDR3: CASSLMTGFSSGNTIYF. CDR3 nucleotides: TGTGCCAGCAGCTTAATGACAGGGTTTAGCTCTGGAAACACCATATATTTT.

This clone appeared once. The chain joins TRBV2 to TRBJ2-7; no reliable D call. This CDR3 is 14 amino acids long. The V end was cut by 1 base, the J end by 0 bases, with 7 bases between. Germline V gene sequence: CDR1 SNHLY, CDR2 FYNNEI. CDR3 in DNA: TGTGCCAGCAGTGAAGTGTGGACCTCCTACGAGCAGTACTTC. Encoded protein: CASSEVWTSYEQYF.

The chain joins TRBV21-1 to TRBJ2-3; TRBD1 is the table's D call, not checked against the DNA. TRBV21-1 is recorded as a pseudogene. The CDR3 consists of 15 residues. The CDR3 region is CASSKAATATDTQYF. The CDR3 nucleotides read TGTGCCAGCAGCAAAGCTGCGACAGCCACAGATACGCAGTATTTT.

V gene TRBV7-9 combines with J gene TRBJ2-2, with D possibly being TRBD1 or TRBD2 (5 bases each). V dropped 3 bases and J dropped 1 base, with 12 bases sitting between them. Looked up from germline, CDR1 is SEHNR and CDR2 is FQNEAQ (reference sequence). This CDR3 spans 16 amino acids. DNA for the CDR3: TGTGCCAGCAGCTTTTCCGGGACGGTGAACACCGGGGAGCTGTTTTTT. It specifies CASSFSGTVNTGELFF.

CDR3 in DNA: TGTGCCTGGAGCGACGGGTACCTCACAGATACGCAGTATTTT. Translating it yields CAWSDGYLTDTQYF. V is TRBV30 and J is TRBJ2-3; D gene unclear. Trimming pared 3 bases from V and 2 bases from J, leaving 12 bases between. Germline lookup yields CDR1 GTSNPN and CDR2 SVGIG (reference sequence). The CDR3 spans 14 residues.

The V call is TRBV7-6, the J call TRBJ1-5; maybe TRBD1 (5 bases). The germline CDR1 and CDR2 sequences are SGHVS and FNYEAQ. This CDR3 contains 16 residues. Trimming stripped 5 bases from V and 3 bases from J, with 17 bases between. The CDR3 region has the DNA TGTGCCAGCAGCGCAGGACACCCCAATTACAATCAGCCCCAGCATTTT. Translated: CASSAGHPNYNQPQHF.

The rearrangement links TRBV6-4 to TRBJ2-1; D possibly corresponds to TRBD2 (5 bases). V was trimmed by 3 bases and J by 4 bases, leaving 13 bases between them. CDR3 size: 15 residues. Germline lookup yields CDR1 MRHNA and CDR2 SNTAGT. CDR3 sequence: CASSESGNAYNEQFF. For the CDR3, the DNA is TGTGCCAGCAGTGAGAGCGGAAACGCTTACAATGAGCAGTTCTTC.

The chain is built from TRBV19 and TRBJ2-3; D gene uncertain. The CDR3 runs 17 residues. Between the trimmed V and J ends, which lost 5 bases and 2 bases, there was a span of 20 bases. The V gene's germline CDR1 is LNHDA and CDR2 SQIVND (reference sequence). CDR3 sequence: CASSVRPMHAYTDTQYF. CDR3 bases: TGTGCCAGTAGTGTTAGACCCATGCATGCGTACACAGATACGCAGTATTTT.

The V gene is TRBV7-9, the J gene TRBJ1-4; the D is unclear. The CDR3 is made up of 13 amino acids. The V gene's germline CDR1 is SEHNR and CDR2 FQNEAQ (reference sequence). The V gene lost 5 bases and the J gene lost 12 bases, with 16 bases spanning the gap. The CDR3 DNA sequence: TGTGCCAGCAGCGAGACGCGGGCAACGGAACTGTTTTTT. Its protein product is CASSETRATELFF. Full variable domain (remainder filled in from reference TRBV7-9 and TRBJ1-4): DTGVSQNPRHKITKRGQNVTFRCDPISEHNRLYWYRQTLGQGPEFLTYFQNEAQLEKSRLLSDRFSAERPKGSFSTLEIQRTEQGDSAMYLCASSETRATELFFGSGTQLSVL.

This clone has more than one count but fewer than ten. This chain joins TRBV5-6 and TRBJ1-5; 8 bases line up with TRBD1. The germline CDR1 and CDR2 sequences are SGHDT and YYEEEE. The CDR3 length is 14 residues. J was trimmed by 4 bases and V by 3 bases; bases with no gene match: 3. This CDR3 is CASSYRQGNQPQHF. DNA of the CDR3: TGTGCCAGCAGCTACAGACAGGGGAATCAGCCCCAGCATTTT.

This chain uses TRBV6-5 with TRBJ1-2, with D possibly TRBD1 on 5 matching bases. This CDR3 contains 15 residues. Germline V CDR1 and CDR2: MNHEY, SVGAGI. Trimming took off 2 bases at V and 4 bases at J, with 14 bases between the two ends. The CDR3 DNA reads TGTGCCAGCAGTTACGAGGTTGACAGCATCTATGGCTACACCTTC. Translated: CASSYEVDSIYGYTF.

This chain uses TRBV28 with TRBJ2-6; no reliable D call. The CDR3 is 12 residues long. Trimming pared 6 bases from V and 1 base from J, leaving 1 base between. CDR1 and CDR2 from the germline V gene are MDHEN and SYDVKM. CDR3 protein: CASRSGANVLTF. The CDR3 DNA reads TGTGCCAGCAGATCTGGGGCCAACGTCCTGACTTTC.